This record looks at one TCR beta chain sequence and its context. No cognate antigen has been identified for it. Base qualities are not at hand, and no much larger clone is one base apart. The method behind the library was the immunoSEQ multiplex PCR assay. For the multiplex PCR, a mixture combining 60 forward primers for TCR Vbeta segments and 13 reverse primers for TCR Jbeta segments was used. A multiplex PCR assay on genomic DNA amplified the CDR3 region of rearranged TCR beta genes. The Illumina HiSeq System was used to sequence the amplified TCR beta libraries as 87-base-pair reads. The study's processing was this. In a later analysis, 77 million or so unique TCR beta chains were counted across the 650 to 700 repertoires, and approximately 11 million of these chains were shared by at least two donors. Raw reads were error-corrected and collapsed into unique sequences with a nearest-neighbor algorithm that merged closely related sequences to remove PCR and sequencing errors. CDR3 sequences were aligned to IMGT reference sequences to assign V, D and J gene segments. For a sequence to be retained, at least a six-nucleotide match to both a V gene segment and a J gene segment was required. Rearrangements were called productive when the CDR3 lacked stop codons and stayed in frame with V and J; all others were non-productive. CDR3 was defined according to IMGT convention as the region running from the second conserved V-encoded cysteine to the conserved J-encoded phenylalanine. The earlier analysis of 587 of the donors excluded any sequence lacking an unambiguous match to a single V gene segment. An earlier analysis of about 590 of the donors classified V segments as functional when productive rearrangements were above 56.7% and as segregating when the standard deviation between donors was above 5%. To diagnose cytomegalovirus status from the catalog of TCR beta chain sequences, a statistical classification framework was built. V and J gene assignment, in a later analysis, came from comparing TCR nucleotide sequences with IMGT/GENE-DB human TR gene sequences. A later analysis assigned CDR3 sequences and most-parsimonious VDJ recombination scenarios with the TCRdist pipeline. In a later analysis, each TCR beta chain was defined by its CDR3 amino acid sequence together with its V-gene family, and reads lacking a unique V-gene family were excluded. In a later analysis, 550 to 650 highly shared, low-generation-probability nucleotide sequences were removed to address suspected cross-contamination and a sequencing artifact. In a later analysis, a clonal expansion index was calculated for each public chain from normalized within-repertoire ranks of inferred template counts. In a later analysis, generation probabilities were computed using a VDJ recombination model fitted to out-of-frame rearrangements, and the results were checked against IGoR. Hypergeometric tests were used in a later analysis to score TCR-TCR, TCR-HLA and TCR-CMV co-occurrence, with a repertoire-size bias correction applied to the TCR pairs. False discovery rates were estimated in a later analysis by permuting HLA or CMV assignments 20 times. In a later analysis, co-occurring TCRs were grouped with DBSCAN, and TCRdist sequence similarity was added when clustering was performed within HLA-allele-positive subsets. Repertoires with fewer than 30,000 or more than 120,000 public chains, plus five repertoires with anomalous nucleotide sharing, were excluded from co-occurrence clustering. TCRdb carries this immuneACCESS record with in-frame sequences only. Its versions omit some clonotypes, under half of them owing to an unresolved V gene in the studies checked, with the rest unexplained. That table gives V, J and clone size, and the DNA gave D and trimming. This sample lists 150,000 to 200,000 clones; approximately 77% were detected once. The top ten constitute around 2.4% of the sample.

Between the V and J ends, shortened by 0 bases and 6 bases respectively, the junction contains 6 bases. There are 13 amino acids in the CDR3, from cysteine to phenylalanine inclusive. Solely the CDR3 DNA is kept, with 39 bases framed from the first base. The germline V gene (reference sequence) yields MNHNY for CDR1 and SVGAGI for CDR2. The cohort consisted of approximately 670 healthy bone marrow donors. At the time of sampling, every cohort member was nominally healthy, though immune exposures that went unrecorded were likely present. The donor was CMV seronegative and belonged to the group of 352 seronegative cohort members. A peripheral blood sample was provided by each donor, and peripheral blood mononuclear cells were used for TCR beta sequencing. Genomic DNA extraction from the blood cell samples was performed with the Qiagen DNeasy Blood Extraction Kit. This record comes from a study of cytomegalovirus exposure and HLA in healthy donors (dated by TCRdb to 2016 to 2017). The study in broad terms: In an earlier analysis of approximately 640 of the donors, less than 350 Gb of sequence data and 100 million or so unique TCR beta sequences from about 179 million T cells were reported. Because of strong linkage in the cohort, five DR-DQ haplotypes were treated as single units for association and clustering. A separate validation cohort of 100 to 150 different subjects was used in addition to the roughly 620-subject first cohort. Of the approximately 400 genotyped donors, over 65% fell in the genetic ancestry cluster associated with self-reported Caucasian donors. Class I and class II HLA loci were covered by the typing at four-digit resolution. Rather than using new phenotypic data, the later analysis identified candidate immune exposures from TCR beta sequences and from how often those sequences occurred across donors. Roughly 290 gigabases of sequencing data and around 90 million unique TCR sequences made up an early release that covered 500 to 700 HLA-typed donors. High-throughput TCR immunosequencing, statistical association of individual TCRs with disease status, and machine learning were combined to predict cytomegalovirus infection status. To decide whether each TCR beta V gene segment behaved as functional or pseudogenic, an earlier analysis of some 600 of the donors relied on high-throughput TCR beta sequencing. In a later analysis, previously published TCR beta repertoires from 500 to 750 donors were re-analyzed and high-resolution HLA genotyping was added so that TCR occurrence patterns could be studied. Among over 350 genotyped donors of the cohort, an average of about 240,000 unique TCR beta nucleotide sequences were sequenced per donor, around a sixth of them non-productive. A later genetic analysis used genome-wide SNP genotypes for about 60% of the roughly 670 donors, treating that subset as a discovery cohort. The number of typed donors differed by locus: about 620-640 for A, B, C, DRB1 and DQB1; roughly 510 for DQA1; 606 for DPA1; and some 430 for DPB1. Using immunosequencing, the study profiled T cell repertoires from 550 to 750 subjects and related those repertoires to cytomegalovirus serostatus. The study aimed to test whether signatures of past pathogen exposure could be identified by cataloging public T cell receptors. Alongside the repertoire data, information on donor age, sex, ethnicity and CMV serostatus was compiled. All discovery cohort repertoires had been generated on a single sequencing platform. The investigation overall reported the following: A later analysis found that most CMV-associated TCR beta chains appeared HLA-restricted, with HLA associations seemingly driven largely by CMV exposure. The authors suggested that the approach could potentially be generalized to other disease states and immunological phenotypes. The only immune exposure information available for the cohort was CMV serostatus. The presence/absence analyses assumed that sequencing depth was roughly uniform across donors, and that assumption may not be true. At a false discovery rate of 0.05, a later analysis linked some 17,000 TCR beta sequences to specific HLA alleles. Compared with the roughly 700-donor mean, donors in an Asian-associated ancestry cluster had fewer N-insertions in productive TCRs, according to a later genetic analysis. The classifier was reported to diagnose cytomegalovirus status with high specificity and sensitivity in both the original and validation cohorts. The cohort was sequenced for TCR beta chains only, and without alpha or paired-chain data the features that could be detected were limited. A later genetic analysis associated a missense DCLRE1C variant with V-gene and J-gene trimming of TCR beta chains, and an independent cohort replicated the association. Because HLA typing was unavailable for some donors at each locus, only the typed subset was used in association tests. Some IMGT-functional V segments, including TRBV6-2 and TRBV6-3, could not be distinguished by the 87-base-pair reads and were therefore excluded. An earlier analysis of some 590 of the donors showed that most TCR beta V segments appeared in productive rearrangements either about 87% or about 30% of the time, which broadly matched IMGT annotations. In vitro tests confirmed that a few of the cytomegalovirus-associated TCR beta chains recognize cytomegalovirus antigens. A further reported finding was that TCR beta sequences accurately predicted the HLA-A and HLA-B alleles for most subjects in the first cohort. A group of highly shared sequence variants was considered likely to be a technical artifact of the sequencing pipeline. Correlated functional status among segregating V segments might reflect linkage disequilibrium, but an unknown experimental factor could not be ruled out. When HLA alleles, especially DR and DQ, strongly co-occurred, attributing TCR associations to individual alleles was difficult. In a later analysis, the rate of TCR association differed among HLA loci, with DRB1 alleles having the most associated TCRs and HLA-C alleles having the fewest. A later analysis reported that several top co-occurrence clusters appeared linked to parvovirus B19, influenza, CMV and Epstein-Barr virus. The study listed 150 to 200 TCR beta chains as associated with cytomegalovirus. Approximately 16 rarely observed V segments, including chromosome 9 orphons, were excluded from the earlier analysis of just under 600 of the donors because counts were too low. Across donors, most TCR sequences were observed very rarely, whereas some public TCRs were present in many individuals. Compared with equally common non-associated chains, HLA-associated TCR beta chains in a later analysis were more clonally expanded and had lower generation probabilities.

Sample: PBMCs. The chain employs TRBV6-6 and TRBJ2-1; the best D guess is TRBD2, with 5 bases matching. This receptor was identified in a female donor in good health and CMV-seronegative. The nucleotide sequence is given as TGTGCCAGCAGTTACTCGAGCGGCAATGAGCAGTTCTTC. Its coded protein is CASSYSSGNEQFF.